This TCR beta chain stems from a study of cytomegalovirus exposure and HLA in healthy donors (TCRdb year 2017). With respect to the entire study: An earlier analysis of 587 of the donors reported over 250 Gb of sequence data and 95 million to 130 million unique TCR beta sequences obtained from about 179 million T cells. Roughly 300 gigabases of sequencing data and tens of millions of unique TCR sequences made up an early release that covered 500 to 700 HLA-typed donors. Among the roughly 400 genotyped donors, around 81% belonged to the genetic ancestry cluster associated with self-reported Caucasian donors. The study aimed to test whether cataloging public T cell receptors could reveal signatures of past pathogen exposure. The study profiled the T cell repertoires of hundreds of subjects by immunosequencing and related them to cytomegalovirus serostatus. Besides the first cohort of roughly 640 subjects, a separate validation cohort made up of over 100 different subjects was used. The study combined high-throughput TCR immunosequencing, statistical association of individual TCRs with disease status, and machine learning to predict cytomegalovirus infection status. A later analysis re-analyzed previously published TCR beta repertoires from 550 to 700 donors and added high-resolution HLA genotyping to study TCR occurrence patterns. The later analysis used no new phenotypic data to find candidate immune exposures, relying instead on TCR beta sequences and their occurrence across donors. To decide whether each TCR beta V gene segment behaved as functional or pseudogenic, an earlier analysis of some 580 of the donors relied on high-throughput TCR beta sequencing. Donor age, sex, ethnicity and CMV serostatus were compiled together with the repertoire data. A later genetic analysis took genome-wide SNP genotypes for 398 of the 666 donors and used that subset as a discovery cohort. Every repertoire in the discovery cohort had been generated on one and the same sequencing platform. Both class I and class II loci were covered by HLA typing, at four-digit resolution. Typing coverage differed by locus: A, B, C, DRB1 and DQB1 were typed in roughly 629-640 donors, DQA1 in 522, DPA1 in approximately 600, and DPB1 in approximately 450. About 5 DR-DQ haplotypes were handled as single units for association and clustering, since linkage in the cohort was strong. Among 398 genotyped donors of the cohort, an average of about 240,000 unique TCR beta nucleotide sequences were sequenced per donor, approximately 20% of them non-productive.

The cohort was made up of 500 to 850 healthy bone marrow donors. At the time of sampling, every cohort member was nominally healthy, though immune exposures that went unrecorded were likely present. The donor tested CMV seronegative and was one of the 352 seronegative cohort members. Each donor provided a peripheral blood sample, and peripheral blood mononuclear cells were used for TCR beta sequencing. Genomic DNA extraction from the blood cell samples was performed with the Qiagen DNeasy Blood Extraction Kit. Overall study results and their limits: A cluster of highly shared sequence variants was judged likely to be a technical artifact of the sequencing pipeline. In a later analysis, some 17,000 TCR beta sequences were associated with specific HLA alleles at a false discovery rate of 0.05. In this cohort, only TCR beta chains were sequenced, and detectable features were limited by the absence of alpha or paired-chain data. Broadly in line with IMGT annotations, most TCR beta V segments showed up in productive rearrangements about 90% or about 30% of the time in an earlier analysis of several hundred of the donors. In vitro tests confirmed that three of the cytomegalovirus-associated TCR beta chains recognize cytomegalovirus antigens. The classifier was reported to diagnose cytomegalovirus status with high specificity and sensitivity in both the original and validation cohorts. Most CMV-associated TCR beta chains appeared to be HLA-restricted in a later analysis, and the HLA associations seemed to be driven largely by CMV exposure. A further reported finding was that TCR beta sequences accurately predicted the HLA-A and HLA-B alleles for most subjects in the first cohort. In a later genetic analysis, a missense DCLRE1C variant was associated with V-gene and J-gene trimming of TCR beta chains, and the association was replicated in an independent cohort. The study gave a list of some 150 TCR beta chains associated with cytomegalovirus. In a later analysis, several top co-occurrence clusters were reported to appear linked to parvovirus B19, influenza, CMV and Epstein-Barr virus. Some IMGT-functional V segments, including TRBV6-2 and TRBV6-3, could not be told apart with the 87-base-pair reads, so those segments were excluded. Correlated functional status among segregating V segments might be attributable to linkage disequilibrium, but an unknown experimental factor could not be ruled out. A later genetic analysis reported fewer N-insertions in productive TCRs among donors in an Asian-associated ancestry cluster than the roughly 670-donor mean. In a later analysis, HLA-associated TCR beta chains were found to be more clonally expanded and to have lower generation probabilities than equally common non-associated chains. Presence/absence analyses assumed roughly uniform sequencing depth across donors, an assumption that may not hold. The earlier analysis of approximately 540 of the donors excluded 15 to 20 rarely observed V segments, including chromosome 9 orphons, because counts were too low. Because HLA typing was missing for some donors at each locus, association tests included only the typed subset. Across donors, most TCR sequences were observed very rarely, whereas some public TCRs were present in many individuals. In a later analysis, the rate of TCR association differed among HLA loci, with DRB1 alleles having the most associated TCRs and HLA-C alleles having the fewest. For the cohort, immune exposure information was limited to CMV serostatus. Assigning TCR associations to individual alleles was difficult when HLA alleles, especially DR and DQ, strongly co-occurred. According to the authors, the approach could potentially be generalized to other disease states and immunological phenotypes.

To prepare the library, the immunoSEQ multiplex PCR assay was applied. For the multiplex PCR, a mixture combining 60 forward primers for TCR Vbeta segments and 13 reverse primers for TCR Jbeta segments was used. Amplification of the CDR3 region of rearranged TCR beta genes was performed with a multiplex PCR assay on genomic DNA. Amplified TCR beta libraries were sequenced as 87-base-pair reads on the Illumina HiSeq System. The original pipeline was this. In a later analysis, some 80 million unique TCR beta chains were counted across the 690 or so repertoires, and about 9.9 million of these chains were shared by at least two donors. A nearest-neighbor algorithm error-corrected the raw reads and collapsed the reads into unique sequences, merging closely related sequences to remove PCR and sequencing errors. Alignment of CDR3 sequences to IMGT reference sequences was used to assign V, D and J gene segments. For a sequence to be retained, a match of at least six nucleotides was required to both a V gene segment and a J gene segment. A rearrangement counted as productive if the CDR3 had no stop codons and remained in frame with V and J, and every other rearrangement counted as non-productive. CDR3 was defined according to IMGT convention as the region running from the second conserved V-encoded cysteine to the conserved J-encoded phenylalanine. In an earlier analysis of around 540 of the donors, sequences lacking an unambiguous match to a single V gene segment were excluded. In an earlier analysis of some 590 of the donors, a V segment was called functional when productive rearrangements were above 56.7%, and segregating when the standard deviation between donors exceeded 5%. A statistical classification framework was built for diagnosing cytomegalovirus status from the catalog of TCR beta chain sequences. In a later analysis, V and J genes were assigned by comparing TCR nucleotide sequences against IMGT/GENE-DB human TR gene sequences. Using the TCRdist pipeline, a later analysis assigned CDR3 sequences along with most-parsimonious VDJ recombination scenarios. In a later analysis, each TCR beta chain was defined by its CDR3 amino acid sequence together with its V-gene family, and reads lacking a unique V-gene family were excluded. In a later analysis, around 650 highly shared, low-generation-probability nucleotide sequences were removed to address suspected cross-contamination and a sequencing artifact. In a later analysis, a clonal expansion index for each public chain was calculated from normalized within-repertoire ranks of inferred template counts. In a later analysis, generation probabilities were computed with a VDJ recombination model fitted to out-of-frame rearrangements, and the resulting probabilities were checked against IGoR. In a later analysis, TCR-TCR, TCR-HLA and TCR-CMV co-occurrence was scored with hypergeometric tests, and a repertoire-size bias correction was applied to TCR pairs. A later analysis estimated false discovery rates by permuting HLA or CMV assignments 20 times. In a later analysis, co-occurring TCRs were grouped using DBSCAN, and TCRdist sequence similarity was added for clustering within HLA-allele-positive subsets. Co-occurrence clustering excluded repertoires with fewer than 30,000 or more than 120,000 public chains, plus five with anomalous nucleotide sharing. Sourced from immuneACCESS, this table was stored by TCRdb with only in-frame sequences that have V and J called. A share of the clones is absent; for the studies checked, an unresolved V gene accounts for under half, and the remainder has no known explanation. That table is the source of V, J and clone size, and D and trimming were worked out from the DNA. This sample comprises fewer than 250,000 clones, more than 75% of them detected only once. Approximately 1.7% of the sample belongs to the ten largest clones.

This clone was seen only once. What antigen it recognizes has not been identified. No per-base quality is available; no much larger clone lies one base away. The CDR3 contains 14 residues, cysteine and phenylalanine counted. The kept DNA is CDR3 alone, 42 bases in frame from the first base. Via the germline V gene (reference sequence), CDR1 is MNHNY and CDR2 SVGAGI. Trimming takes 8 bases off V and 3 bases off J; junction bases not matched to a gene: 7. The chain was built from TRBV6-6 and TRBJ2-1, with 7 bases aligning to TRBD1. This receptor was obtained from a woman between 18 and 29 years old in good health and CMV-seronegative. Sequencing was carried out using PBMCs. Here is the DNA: TGTGCCAGCTCCGGGACAGAGAGCTACAATGAGCAGTTCTTC. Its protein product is CASSGTESYNEQFF.